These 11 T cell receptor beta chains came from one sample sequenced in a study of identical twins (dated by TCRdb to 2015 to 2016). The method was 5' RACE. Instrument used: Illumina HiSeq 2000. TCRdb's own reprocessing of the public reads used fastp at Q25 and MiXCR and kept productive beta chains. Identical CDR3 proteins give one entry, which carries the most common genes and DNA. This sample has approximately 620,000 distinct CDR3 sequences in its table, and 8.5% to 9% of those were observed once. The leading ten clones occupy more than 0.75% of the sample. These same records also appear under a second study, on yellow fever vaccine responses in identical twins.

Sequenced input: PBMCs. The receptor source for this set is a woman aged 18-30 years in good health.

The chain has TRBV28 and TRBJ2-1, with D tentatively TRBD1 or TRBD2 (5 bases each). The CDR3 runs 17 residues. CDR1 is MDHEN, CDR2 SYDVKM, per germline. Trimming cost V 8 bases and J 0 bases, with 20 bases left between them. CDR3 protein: CASRNLRGDSSYNEQFF. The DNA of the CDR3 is TGTGCCAGCCGGAACCTCCGAGGGGATAGCTCCTACAATGAGCAGTTCTTC.

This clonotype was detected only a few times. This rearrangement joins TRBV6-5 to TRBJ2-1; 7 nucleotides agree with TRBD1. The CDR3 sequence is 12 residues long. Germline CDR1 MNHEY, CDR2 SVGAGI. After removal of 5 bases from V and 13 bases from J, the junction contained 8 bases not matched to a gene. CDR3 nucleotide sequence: TGTGCCAGCAGTCAAACAGGGGTCGGTCAGTTCTTC. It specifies CASSQTGVGQFF.

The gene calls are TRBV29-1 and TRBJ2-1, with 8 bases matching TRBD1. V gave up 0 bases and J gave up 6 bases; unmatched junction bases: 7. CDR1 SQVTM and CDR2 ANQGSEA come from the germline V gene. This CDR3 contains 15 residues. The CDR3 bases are TGCAGCGTTGAAGATCTGGACAGGGCCTCCAATGAGCAGTTCTTC. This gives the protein CSVEDLDRASNEQFF.

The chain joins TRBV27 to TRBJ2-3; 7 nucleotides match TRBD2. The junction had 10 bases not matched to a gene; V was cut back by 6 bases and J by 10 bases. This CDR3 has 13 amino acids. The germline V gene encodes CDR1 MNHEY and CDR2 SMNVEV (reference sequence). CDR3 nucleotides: TGTGCCAGCAGCCTTGGGGGAGGGAGGGCGCAGTATTTT. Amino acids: CASSLGGGRAQYF.

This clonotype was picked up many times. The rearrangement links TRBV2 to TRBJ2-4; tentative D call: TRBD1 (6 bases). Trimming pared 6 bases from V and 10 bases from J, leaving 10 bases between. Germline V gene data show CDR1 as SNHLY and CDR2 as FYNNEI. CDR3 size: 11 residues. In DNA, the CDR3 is TGTGCCAGCAGACTCAGGGGTATTCAGTACTTC. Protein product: CASRLRGIQYF. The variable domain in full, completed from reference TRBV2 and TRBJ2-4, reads EPEVTQTPSHQVTQMGQEVILRCVPISNHLYFYWYRQILGQKVEFLVSFYNNEISEKSEIFDDQFSVERPDGSNFTLKIRSTKLEDSAMYFCASRLRGIQYFGAGTRLSVL.

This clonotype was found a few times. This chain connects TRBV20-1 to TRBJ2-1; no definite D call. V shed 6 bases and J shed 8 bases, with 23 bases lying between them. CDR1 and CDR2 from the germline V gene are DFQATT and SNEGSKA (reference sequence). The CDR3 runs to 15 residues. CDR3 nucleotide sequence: TGCAGTGCCCCGGCCGTCTCAAAGCACATCGATGAGCAGTTCTTC. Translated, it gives CSAPAVSKHIDEQFF.

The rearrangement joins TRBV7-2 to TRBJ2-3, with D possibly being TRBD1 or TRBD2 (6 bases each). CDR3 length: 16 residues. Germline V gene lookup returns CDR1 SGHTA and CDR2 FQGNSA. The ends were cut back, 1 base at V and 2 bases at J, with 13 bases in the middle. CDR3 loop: CASSLVAGTYTDTQYF. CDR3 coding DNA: TGTGCCAGCAGCTTAGTGGCGGGGACATACACAGATACGCAGTATTTT.

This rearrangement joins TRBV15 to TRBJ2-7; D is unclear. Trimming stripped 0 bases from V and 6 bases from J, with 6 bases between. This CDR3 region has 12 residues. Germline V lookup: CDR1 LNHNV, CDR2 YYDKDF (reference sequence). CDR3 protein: CATSRDSSEQYF. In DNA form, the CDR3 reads TGTGCCACCAGCAGAGACTCGTCCGAGCAGTACTTC.

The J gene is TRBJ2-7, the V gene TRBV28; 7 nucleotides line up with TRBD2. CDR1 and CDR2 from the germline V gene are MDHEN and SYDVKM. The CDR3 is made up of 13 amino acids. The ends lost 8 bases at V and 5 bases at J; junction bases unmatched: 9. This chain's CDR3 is CASSAGGGNEQYF. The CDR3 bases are TGTGCCAGCTCGGCTGGGGGGGGAAACGAGCAGTACTTC.

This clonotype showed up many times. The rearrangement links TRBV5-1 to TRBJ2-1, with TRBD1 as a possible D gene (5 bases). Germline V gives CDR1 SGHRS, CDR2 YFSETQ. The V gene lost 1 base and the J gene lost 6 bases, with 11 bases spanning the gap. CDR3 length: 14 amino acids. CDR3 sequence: CASSLQGISNEQFF. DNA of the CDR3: TGCGCCAGCAGCTTGCAGGGAATTAGCAATGAGCAGTTCTTC. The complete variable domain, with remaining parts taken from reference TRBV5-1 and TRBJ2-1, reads KAGVTQTPRYLIKTRGQQVTLSCSPISGHRSVSWYQQTPGQGLQFLFEYFSETQRNKGNFPGRFSGRQFSNSRSEMNVSTLELGDSALYLCASSLQGISNEQFFGPGTRLTVL.

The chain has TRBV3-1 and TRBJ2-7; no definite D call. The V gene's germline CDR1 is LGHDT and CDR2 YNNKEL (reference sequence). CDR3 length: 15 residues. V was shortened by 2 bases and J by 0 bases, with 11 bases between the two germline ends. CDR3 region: CASSQPTGFSYEQYF. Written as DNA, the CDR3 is TGTGCCAGCAGCCAACCGACCGGTTTCTCCTACGAGCAGTACTTC.